This is a list of T cell receptor beta chains from one sample in a study of cytomegalovirus exposure and HLA in healthy donors. Sequencing used immunoSEQ multiplex PCR; TCRdb keeps in-frame clones, though not all of them. The sample holds roughly 160,000 clones, approximately 80% seen once. The sample was PBMCs. These receptors all come from a boy aged 2 to 10 in good health and CMV-seronegative. The CDR3 runs from the conserved cysteine through the conserved F or W. A D gene is named only where the DNA matches it firmly. Size is omitted from some rows. Given values are once, few, many or a class for expanded clones.

CDR3 length: 13; D gene: .; clone size: .; V gene: TRBV5-1; J gene: TRBJ1-4; CDR3 protein: CASRAGSNEKLFF; CDR3 DNA: TGCGCCAGCAGGGCAGGCTCCAATGAAAAACTGTTTTTT
CDR3 length: 16; D gene: TRBD1; clone size: few; V gene: TRBV5-1; J gene: TRBJ2-5; CDR3 protein: CASSLGGQGHQETQYF; CDR3 DNA: TGCGCCAGCAGCTTGGGGGGACAGGGACACCAAGAGACCCAGTACTTC
CDR3 length: 13; D gene: .; clone size: .; V gene: TRBV6-6; J gene: TRBJ2-5; CDR3 protein: CASSWDSQETQYF; CDR3 DNA: TGTGCCAGCAGTTGGGACTCTCAAGAGACCCAGTACTTC
CDR3 length: 14; D gene: .; clone size: .; V gene: TRBV2; J gene: TRBJ2-7; CDR3 protein: CASSVYTEIYEQYF; CDR3 DNA: TGTGCCAGCAGTGTTTACACAGAGATCTACGAGCAGTACTTC
CDR3 length: 15; D gene: .; clone size: once; V gene: TRBV15; J gene: TRBJ1-5; CDR3 protein: CATRPEGGVNQPQHF; CDR3 DNA: TGTGCCACCAGACCCGAAGGCGGGGTAAATCAGCCCCAGCATTTT
CDR3 length: 13; D gene: TRBD1; clone size: .; V gene: TRBV25-1; J gene: TRBJ1-2; CDR3 protein: CASSQDRVYGYTF; CDR3 DNA: TGTGCCAGCAGCCAGGACAGGGTCTATGGCTACACCTTC
CDR3 length: 14; D gene: TRBD1; clone size: .; V gene: TRBV5-6; J gene: TRBJ1-1; CDR3 protein: CASSRTGPWAEAFF; CDR3 DNA: TGTGCCAGCAGCCGGACAGGGCCCTGGGCTGAAGCTTTCTTT
CDR3 length: 17; D gene: TRBD1; clone size: .; V gene: TRBV23-1; J gene: TRBJ1-3; CDR3 protein: CASSQCKGAFSGNTIYF; CDR3 DNA: TGCGCCAGCAGTCAATGTAAGGGGGCCTTCTCTGGAAACACCATATATTTT
CDR3 length: 16; D gene: .; clone size: .; V gene: TRBV7-8; J gene: TRBJ2-1; CDR3 protein: CASSLEDTLSLSEQFF; CDR3 DNA: TGTGCCAGCAGCTTAGAGGACACCCTTAGCCTATCCGAGCAGTTCTTC
CDR3 length: 15; D gene: TRBD1; clone size: .; V gene: TRBV13; J gene: TRBJ1-2; CDR3 protein: CASSLGRQGTYGYTF; CDR3 DNA: TGTGCCAGCAGCTTAGGCAGACAGGGAACCTATGGCTACACCTTC
CDR3 length: 15; D gene: TRBD1; clone size: few; V gene: TRBV11-2; J gene: TRBJ1-3; CDR3 protein: CASRPGTAAGNTIYF; CDR3 DNA: TGTGCCAGCAGGCCCGGGACAGCCGCTGGAAACACCATATATTTT
CDR3 length: 17; D gene: TRBD2; clone size: .; V gene: TRBV4-2; J gene: TRBJ2-1; CDR3 protein: CASSQDPGLAVYNEQFF; CDR3 DNA: TGTGCCAGCAGCCAAGATCCAGGACTAGCGGTCTACAATGAGCAGTTCTTC
CDR3 length: 15; D gene: .; clone size: .; V gene: TRBV7-2; J gene: TRBJ1-1; CDR3 protein: CASSYKSSGESEAFF; CDR3 DNA: TGTGCCAGCAGCTACAAATCCTCGGGGGAGTCTGAAGCTTTCTTT
CDR3 length: 17; D gene: .; clone size: .; V gene: TRBV27; J gene: TRBJ1-2; CDR3 protein: CASSPTRHLGGRDGYTF; CDR3 DNA: TGTGCCAGCAGTCCCACCCGACACCTCGGAGGGAGAGATGGCTACACCTTC
CDR3 length: 13; D gene: TRBD2; clone size: .; V gene: TRBV30; J gene: TRBJ2-1; CDR3 protein: CAWSPSGFNEQFF; CDR3 DNA: TGTGCCTGGAGTCCTAGCGGGTTCAATGAGCAGTTCTTC
CDR3 length: 14; D gene: .; clone size: once; V gene: TRBV5-7; J gene: TRBJ1-4; CDR3 protein: CASSSDRSREKLFF; CDR3 DNA: TGTGCCAGCAGCTCGGATAGGAGCCGGGAAAAACTGTTTTTT
CDR3 length: 15; D gene: TRBD2; clone size: .; V gene: TRBV7-2; J gene: TRBJ2-1; CDR3 protein: CASSQGLAVYNEQFF; CDR3 DNA: TGTGCCAGCAGCCAAGGACTAGCGGTATACAATGAGCAGTTCTTC
CDR3 length: 16; D gene: TRBD2; clone size: .; V gene: TRBV5-1; J gene: TRBJ2-1; CDR3 protein: CASSTGTSGTYNEQFF; CDR3 DNA: TGCGCCAGCAGCACCGGGACTAGCGGGACTTACAATGAGCAGTTCTTC
CDR3 length: 14; D gene: .; clone size: .; V gene: TRBV6-5; J gene: TRBJ1-1; CDR3 protein: CASSSLTANTEAFF; CDR3 DNA: TGTGCCAGCAGTTCATTAACAGCGAACACTGAAGCTTTCTTT
CDR3 length: 16; D gene: .; clone size: .; V gene: TRBV28; J gene: TRBJ1-2; CDR3 protein: CASSFYGLWQGNGYTF; CDR3 DNA: TGTGCCAGCAGTTTTTACGGGTTGTGGCAGGGAAATGGCTACACCTTC
CDR3 length: 13; D gene: TRBD1; clone size: .; V gene: TRBV29-1; J gene: TRBJ1-2; CDR3 protein: CSDYRGPSYGYTF; CDR3 DNA: TGCAGCGATTACAGGGGGCCCAGCTATGGCTACACCTTC
CDR3 length: 13; D gene: .; clone size: .; V gene: TRBV7-9; J gene: TRBJ1-2; CDR3 protein: CASRPTDTFGYTF; CDR3 DNA: TGTGCCAGCAGACCTACAGACACGTTCGGCTACACCTTC
CDR3 length: 17; D gene: TRBD2; clone size: .; V gene: TRBV14; J gene: TRBJ2-1; CDR3 protein: CASSQDTAGGLYNEQFF; CDR3 DNA: TGTGCCAGCAGCCAAGATACAGCGGGAGGATTATACAATGAGCAGTTCTTC
CDR3 length: 15; D gene: TRBD1; clone size: .; V gene: TRBV19; J gene: TRBJ1-5; CDR3 protein: CASTLRDRVGQPQHF; CDR3 DNA: TGTGCCAGTACTCTAAGGGACAGGGTTGGGCAGCCCCAGCATTTT
CDR3 length: 13; D gene: TRBD1; clone size: .; V gene: TRBV29-1; J gene: TRBJ2-1; CDR3 protein: CSGGTGTGYEQFF; CDR3 DNA: TGCAGCGGTGGGACAGGGACGGGATATGAGCAGTTCTTC
CDR3 length: 13; D gene: .; clone size: .; V gene: TRBV30; J gene: TRBJ1-1; CDR3 protein: CAWTFGLNTEAFF; CDR3 DNA: TGTGCCTGGACCTTCGGACTCAACACTGAAGCTTTCTTT
CDR3 length: 14; D gene: .; clone size: .; V gene: TRBV2; J gene: TRBJ2-5; CDR3 protein: CASSEPYPRETQYF; CDR3 DNA: TGTGCCAGCAGTGAGCCCTACCCTCGGGAGACCCAGTACTTC
CDR3 length: 15; D gene: .; clone size: .; V gene: TRBV9; J gene: TRBJ2-1; CDR3 protein: CASSGLDPSYNEQFF; CDR3 DNA: TGTGCCAGCAGCGGACTAGATCCCTCCTACAATGAGCAGTTCTTC
CDR3 length: 15; D gene: TRBD1; clone size: .; V gene: TRBV7-2; J gene: TRBJ1-2; CDR3 protein: CASNTPGQGAYGYTF; CDR3 DNA: TGTGCCAGCAACACCCCGGGACAGGGAGCATATGGCTACACCTTC
CDR3 length: 13; D gene: .; clone size: .; V gene: TRBV6-1; J gene: TRBJ1-2; CDR3 protein: CASSEGQYYGYTF; CDR3 DNA: TGTGCCAGCAGTGAAGGGCAGTACTATGGCTACACCTTC
CDR3 length: 19; D gene: TRBD2; clone size: .; V gene: TRBV9; J gene: TRBJ2-2; CDR3 protein: CASSAEGLAGALRAGELFF; CDR3 DNA: TGTGCCAGCAGCGCGGAAGGACTAGCGGGAGCCCTGAGGGCCGGGGAGCTGTTTTTT
CDR3 length: 12; D gene: .; clone size: .; V gene: TRBV14; J gene: TRBJ2-7; CDR3 protein: CASSQSTSEQYF; CDR3 DNA: TGTGCCAGCAGCCAGTCGACTAGCGAGCAGTACTTC
CDR3 length: 17; D gene: TRBD2; clone size: .; V gene: TRBV4-3; J gene: TRBJ2-1; CDR3 protein: CASSQETSVSSYNEQFF; CDR3 DNA: TGCGCCAGCAGCCAAGAGACTAGCGTAAGCTCCTACAATGAGCAGTTCTTC
CDR3 length: 14; D gene: .; clone size: .; V gene: TRBV7-9; J gene: TRBJ1-6; CDR3 protein: CASSSPDSNSPLHF; CDR3 DNA: TGTGCCAGCAGCTCGCCGGACTCAAATTCACCCCTCCACTTT
CDR3 length: 14; D gene: TRBD2; clone size: .; V gene: TRBV10-3; J gene: TRBJ2-7; CDR3 protein: CAIGSPSGILEQYF; CDR3 DNA: TGTGCCATCGGATCGCCTAGCGGGATCTTGGAGCAGTACTTC
CDR3 length: 13; D gene: .; clone size: .; V gene: TRBV6-5; J gene: TRBJ1-1; CDR3 protein: CASSYSRDTEAFF; CDR3 DNA: TGTGCCAGCAGTTACTCGCGGGACACTGAAGCTTTCTTT
CDR3 length: 19; D gene: TRBD2; clone size: .; V gene: TRBV30; J gene: TRBJ2-3; CDR3 protein: CAWSAPRTSGWSSTDTQYF; CDR3 DNA: TGTGCCTGGAGTGCCCCCCGAACTAGCGGGTGGTCTAGCACAGATACGCAGTATTTT
CDR3 length: 14; D gene: TRBD1; clone size: .; V gene: TRBV18; J gene: TRBJ1-1; CDR3 protein: CASSPGTANTEAFF; CDR3 DNA: TGTGCCAGCTCACCAGGGACAGCGAACACTGAAGCTTTCTTT
CDR3 length: 13; D gene: .; clone size: .; V gene: TRBV5-4; J gene: TRBJ2-7; CDR3 protein: CASTQGGAEEQYF; CDR3 DNA: TGTGCCAGCACCCAGGGTGGGGCGGAGGAGCAGTACTTC
CDR3 length: 15; D gene: TRBD2; clone size: .; V gene: TRBV5-1; J gene: TRBJ2-1; CDR3 protein: CASSTGLAGMDEQFF; CDR3 DNA: TGCGCCAGCAGCACCGGACTAGCGGGAATGGATGAGCAGTTCTTC
CDR3 length: 16; D gene: TRBD2; clone size: .; V gene: TRBV5-5; J gene: TRBJ2-7; CDR3 protein: CASSLEPSGSSYEQYF; CDR3 DNA: TGTGCCAGCAGCTTGGAGCCTAGCGGCAGCTCCTACGAGCAGTACTTC
CDR3 length: 16; D gene: TRBD2; clone size: .; V gene: TRBV30; J gene: TRBJ2-1; CDR3 protein: CAWSVPLAGGLGEQFF; CDR3 DNA: TGTGCCTGGAGTGTACCCCTAGCGGGGGGGCTCGGTGAGCAGTTCTTC
CDR3 length: 15; D gene: TRBD1; clone size: .; V gene: TRBV27; J gene: TRBJ1-5; CDR3 protein: CASSPDRALNQPQHF; CDR3 DNA: TGTGCCAGCAGCCCCGACAGGGCTCTAAATCAGCCCCAGCATTTT
CDR3 length: 16; D gene: .; clone size: few; V gene: TRBV10-1; J gene: TRBJ2-3; CDR3 protein: CASSESLIAVTDTQYF; CDR3 DNA: TGCGCCAGCAGTGAGTCGTTGATAGCGGTCACAGATACGCAGTATTTT
CDR3 length: 16; D gene: TRBD2; clone size: .; V gene: TRBV10-3; J gene: TRBJ2-2; CDR3 protein: CAISDPPSGRTGELFF; CDR3 DNA: TGTGCCATCAGTGACCCACCTAGCGGCCGCACCGGGGAGCTGTTTTTT
CDR3 length: 16; D gene: .; clone size: .; V gene: TRBV5-4; J gene: TRBJ2-1; CDR3 protein: CASSLESRGRYNEQFF; CDR3 DNA: TGTGCCAGCAGCTTGGAGTCCAGGGGTCGGTACAATGAGCAGTTCTTC
CDR3 length: 14; D gene: .; clone size: .; V gene: TRBV6-5; J gene: TRBJ1-2; CDR3 protein: CASSYSRVPYGYTF; CDR3 DNA: TGTGCCAGCAGTTACTCGAGGGTTCCCTATGGCTACACCTTC
CDR3 length: 14; D gene: .; clone size: .; V gene: TRBV10-1; J gene: TRBJ2-6; CDR3 protein: CASKIYSGANVLTF; CDR3 DNA: TGCGCCAGCAAAATTTACTCTGGGGCCAACGTCCTGACTTTC
CDR3 length: 12; D gene: .; clone size: .; V gene: TRBV7-6; J gene: TRBJ1-1; CDR3 protein: CASSPGGVEAFF; CDR3 DNA: TGTGCCAGCAGCCCCGGAGGAGTTGAAGCTTTCTTT
CDR3 length: 14; D gene: .; clone size: .; V gene: TRBV6-5; J gene: TRBJ1-3; CDR3 protein: CASSTRGSGNTIYF; CDR3 DNA: TGTGCCAGCAGTACCAGGGGCTCTGGAAACACCATATATTTT
CDR3 length: 13; D gene: .; clone size: .; V gene: TRBV7-9; J gene: TRBJ2-7; CDR3 protein: CASSFGPPAEQYF; CDR3 DNA: TGTGCCAGCAGCTTTGGCCCCCCCGCCGAGCAGTACTTC
CDR3 length: 15; D gene: .; clone size: .; V gene: TRBV4-3; J gene: TRBJ1-5; CDR3 protein: CASSQGRESGQPQHF; CDR3 DNA: TGCGCCAGCAGCCAAGGCAGGGAATCAGGACAGCCCCAGCATTTT
CDR3 length: 16; D gene: TRBD2; clone size: .; V gene: TRBV9; J gene: TRBJ2-3; CDR3 protein: CASSGTSGRAWDTQYF; CDR3 DNA: TGTGCCAGCAGTGGGACTAGCGGGAGGGCCTGGGATACGCAGTATTTT
CDR3 length: 14; D gene: .; clone size: .; V gene: TRBV9; J gene: TRBJ2-1; CDR3 protein: CASSVQGIGNEQFF; CDR3 DNA: TGTGCCAGCAGCGTACAGGGAATCGGTAATGAGCAGTTCTTC
CDR3 length: 16; D gene: .; clone size: .; V gene: TRBV15; J gene: TRBJ2-3; CDR3 protein: CATSMTTPPSTDTQYF; CDR3 DNA: TGTGCCACCAGCATGACGACTCCGCCTAGCACAGATACGCAGTATTTT
CDR3 length: 14; D gene: .; clone size: .; V gene: TRBV6-1; J gene: TRBJ1-5; CDR3 protein: CASQSIAGNQPQHF; CDR3 DNA: TGTGCCAGCCAGAGTATAGCCGGGAATCAGCCCCAGCATTTT
CDR3 length: 16; D gene: .; clone size: .; V gene: TRBV11-2; J gene: TRBJ1-2; CDR3 protein: CASREQYALGGYGYTF; CDR3 DNA: TGTGCCAGCCGTGAACAATATGCGTTGGGGGGTTATGGCTACACCTTC
CDR3 length: 13; D gene: .; clone size: .; V gene: TRBV7-2; J gene: TRBJ2-3; CDR3 protein: CASGGYSTDTQYF; CDR3 DNA: TGTGCCAGCGGCGGGTATAGCACAGATACGCAGTATTTT
CDR3 length: 15; D gene: .; clone size: .; V gene: TRBV6-5; J gene: TRBJ1-5; CDR3 protein: CASSSAGGGNQPQHF; CDR3 DNA: TGTGCCAGCAGTAGTGCGGGGGGTGGCAATCAGCCCCAGCATTTT